Listed below are T cell receptor beta chains from one sample, sequenced in a study of blood T cell repertoires in COVID-19. Clones were read by immunoSEQ multiplex PCR, and TCRdb kept only the in-frame ones, dropping some. Of 200,000 to 250,000 clones listed, about 83% were seen once; the top ten hold roughly 2%. Sequencing input: peripheral blood. These receptors came from a young man who had recovered from COVID-19. CDR3s include the opening cysteine and the closing phenylalanine or tryptophan. D genes are given only for firm matches. Some rows have no size entry. The others give once, few or many, or a class for an expanded clone.

V gene,clone size,D gene,J gene,CDR3 protein,CDR3 DNA
TRBV4-1,.,TRBD1,TRBJ2-1,CASSQEGQGVGEQFF,TGCGCCAGCAGCCAAGAAGGACAGGGGGTAGGTGAGCAGTTCTTC
TRBV3-1/TRBV3-2,.,TRBD1,TRBJ2-2,CASSQNRGRDTGELFF,TGTGCCAGCAGCCAAAACAGGGGGCGCGACACCGGGGAGCTGTTTTTT
TRBV12-3/TRBV12-4,.,.,TRBJ2-3,CASSLLGADTQYF,TGTGCCAGCAGTTTATTGGGGGCGGATACGCAGTATTTT
TRBV7-9,.,.,TRBJ2-3,CASSLQRYGSTDTQYF,TGTGCCAGCAGCTTACAGCGGTATGGGTCTACAGATACGCAGTATTTT
TRBV27,few,.,TRBJ2-7,CASSLRLRATPRWSYEQYF,TGTGCCAGCAGTTTAAGATTGAGAGCAACGCCCCGGTGGTCCTACGAGCAGTACTTC
TRBV7-3,once,TRBD2,TRBJ2-1,CASSLRASGYNEQFF,TGTGCCAGCAGCTTAAGGGCTAGCGGCTACAATGAGCAGTTCTTC
TRBV5-1,.,.,TRBJ2-3,CASSLAEVTDTQYF,TGCGCCAGCAGCTTGGCCGAGGTCACAGATACGCAGTATTTT
TRBV28,.,.,TRBJ1-1,CASSLPGASTEAFF,TGTGCCAGCAGTCTCCCAGGGGCCTCCACTGAAGCTTTCTTT
TRBV4-1,.,TRBD1,TRBJ2-1,CASRFALDRPVF,TGCGCCAGCAGGTTCGCGCTGGACAGGCCGGTCTTC
TRBV18,.,.,TRBJ2-5,CASSTGVYQETQYF,TGTGCCAGCTCAACCGGGGTCTACCAAGAGACCCAGTACTTC
TRBV18,.,.,TRBJ1-2,CASSPPSGGTFYGYTF,TGTGCCAGCTCACCACCCTCGGGGGGGACCTTCTATGGCTACACCTTC
TRBV7-9,many,TRBD1,TRBJ1-1,CASSPRDRGRGMAFF,TGTGCCAGCAGCCCCAGGGACAGGGGGCGCGGGATGGCTTTCTTT
TRBV28,.,.,TRBJ1-2,CASRQSAGAFYGYTF,TGTGCCAGCCGGCAGTCGGCAGGGGCCTTCTATGGCTACACCTTC
TRBV5-1,.,TRBD1,TRBJ1-1,CASSPGQGNTEAFF,TGCGCCAGCAGCCCGGGACAGGGGAACACTGAAGCTTTCTTT
TRBV10-3,.,TRBD1,TRBJ2-7,CAISESGQGANEQYF,TGTGCCATCAGTGAGTCAGGACAGGGGGCCAACGAGCAGTACTTC
TRBV6-5,once,.,TRBJ1-1,CASLRFGGTEAFF,TGTGCCAGCCTACGATTCGGAGGCACTGAAGCTTTCTTT
TRBV15,.,.,TRBJ1-5,CATSRDWEGSNQPQHF,TGTGCCACCAGCAGAGATTGGGAGGGGTCGAATCAGCCCCAGCATTTT
TRBV7-3,.,.,TRBJ2-3,CASSPRFTDTQYF,TGTGCCAGCAGCCCCCGTTTTACAGATACGCAGTATTTT
TRBV9,few,.,TRBJ2-3,CASSYSTDTQYF,TGTGCCAGCAGCTACTCCACAGATACGCAGTATTTT
TRBV3-1/TRBV3-2,.,TRBD1,TRBJ1-2,CASSQLGTGNYGYTF,TGTGCCAGCAGCCAACTTGGGACAGGGAACTATGGCTACACCTTC
TRBV4-1,.,TRBD2,TRBJ2-7,CASSQELAGNEQYF,TGCGCCAGCAGCCAAGAGCTAGCGGGGAACGAGCAGTACTTC
TRBV3-1/TRBV3-2,.,.,TRBJ1-1,CASSQGTGNTEAFF,TGTGCCAGCAGCCAAGGAACAGGGAACACTGAAGCTTTCTTT